These 31 T cell receptor beta chains came from one sample sequenced in a study of cytomegalovirus exposure and HLA in healthy donors. The primer mix had 60 Vbeta and 13 Jbeta primers. Libraries were prepared by immunoSEQ multiplex PCR; TCRdb keeps only in-frame clonotypes and omits some of them. The table records about 120,000 clones, more than 70% of them present only once. The source material was PBMCs. Receptor source: a man aged 25-45 years in good health and CMV-seronegative.

The chain combines TRBV27 with TRBJ2-3, with 9 bases fitting TRBD2. The CDR3 runs to 16 residues. V was clipped by 3 bases and J by 0 bases; unmatched bases: 4. From germline, CDR1 is MNHEY and CDR2 SMNVEV (reference sequence). CDR3 coding DNA: TGTGCCAGCAGTTTTTTTGCGGGGGGGAGCACAGATACGCAGTATTTT. This gives the protein CASSFFAGGSTDTQYF.

This chain links TRBV19 with TRBJ1-1; D might be TRBD1 (5 bases). CDR3 size: 16 residues. Looked up from germline, CDR1 is LNHDA and CDR2 is SQIVND (reference sequence). With 1 base removed from V and 3 bases from J, the gap between germline ends came to 15 bases. The CDR3 is CASSIAAGIRDTEAFF. The CDR3 coding sequence is TGTGCCAGTAGTATAGCGGCAGGGATTCGCGACACTGAAGCTTTCTTT.

V usage is TRBV5-1 and J usage is TRBJ1-6; D ambiguous. With 5 bases removed from V and 7 bases from J, the gap between germline ends came to 16 bases. This CDR3 region has 15 residues. Germline V lookup: CDR1 SGHRS, CDR2 YFSETQ. The CDR3 nucleotides read TGCGCCAGCAGAGCCCTAGCGTCCACGAATTCACCCCTCCACTTT. It is translated as CASRALASTNSPLHF.

The chain recombines TRBV4-1 with TRBJ1-2; 12 nucleotides align to TRBD1. Germline V lookup: CDR1 MGHRA, CDR2 YSYEKL. There are 16 residues in the CDR3. V lost 3 bases to trimming and J lost 4 bases; unmatched junction nucleotides: 6. In DNA, the CDR3 is TGCGCCAGCAGCCAGGCCGGGACAGGGGGCAGCTATGGCTACACCTTC. The encoded protein is CASSQAGTGGSYGYTF.

This clone has only a few counts. This rearrangement joins TRBV19 to TRBJ1-1; TRBD1 matches at 7 bases. CDR1 is LNHDA, CDR2 SQIVND, per germline (reference sequence). V dropped 5 bases and J dropped 6; count of bases not matched to a gene: 9. The CDR3 spans 14 residues. The CDR3 coding sequence is TGTGCCAGTAGTGCCCTCGACAGGGACGCTGAAGCTTTCTTT. It encodes CASSALDRDAEAFF.

The chain links TRBV10-2 to TRBJ1-3; 7 bases are shared with TRBD1. CDR1 is WSHSY and CDR2 is SAAADI in the germline V gene. V dropped 5 bases and J dropped 4; count of bases not matched to a gene: 5. CDR3 length: 14 amino acids. The CDR3 region has the DNA TGCGCCAGCAGTACAGGGGCTAGGGGAAACACCATATATTTT. It specifies CASSTGARGNTIYF.

The rearrangement links TRBV5-1 to TRBJ2-5; 11 positions agree with TRBD2. Germline V gene data show CDR1 as SGHRS and CDR2 as YFSETQ. This CDR3 region has 15 residues. The J segment lost 5 bases and the V segment lost 0 bases, leaving 3 bases of the junction unmatched. The DNA of the CDR3 is TGCGCCAGCAGCTTGGAGACTAGCGGGATGGAGACCCAGTACTTC. It encodes CASSLETSGMETQYF.

The rearrangement joins TRBV28 to TRBJ1-2; D not resolved. CDR3 length: 13 amino acids. Per the germline V gene, CDR1 is MDHEN and CDR2 is SYDVKM. The V gene lost 5 bases and the J gene lost 4 bases, with 11 bases spanning the gap. The CDR3 DNA is TGTGCCAGCAGTCTAAAGTTTGCCTATGGCTACACCTTC. It translates to CASSLKFAYGYTF.

V gene TRBV7-3 combines with J gene TRBJ1-5; no definite D call. Germline V CDR1 and CDR2: SGHTA, FQGTGA. V was cut by 5 bases and J by 5 bases, with 10 bases left in between. The CDR3 has 13 residues. The CDR3 region has the DNA TGTGCCAGCAGCGCTAACCGTTATCAGCCCCAGCATTTT. Translation gives CASSANRYQPQHF.

This chain joins TRBV9 and TRBJ1-3; the D gene is possibly TRBD1 (5 bases). CDR1 and CDR2 from the germline V gene are SGDLS and YYNGEE. The CDR3 has 16 residues. Trimming took 4 bases from V and 0 from J, leaving 14 bases between them. The CDR3 loop is CASSPRGFVSGNTIYF. DNA for the CDR3: TGTGCCAGCAGCCCCCGGGGGTTTGTCTCTGGAAACACCATATATTTT.

The chain carries TRBV15 and TRBJ1-1, with D uncertain. The CDR3 is 15 amino acids. Looked up from germline, CDR1 is LNHNV and CDR2 is YYDKDF (reference sequence). Trimming left V 6 bases short and J 1 base short, with 15 bases between. CDR3 residues: CATRGWEGANTEAFF. The CDR3 nucleotides read TGTGCCACCAGGGGTTGGGAGGGAGCGAACACTGAAGCTTTCTTT.

The rearrangement uses TRBV27 and TRBJ2-5; perhaps TRBD2 as D (6 bases). Trimming removed 6 bases from V and 5 bases from J, with 13 bases in between. CDR3 length equals 13 residues. From germline, CDR1 is MNHEY and CDR2 SMNVEV (reference sequence). The chain's CDR3 is CASSVIGSETQYF. CDR3 bases: TGTGCCAGCAGCGTCATCGGGAGCGAGACCCAGTACTTC.

This chain joins TRBV19 and TRBJ2-3; D is perhaps TRBD2 (6 bases). The germline gives CDR1 LNHDA, CDR2 SQIVND (reference sequence). V gave up 5 bases and J gave up 2 bases, with 17 bases separating them. This CDR3 spans 16 amino acids. CDR3: CASSDVPGLDTDTQYF. The CDR3 DNA reads as TGTGCCAGTAGTGACGTCCCGGGACTGGACACAGATACGCAGTATTTT. Filled out from reference TRBV19 and TRBJ2-3, the complete variable domain reads DGGITQSPKYLFRKEGQNVTLSCEQNLNHDAMYWYRQDPGQGLRLIYYSQIVNDFQKGDIAEGYSVSREKKESFPLTVTSAQKNPTAFYLCASSDVPGLDTDTQYFGPGTRLTVL.

This chain uses TRBV7-9 with TRBJ2-7; D not certain. Germline V gene lookup returns CDR1 SEHNR and CDR2 FQNEAQ (reference sequence). The CDR3 runs 15 residues. Trimming stripped 2 bases from V and 6 bases from J, with 17 bases between. The CDR3 reads CASSLIGTARGEQYF. The CDR3 DNA follows: TGTGCCAGCAGCTTAATCGGTACAGCCCGTGGCGAGCAGTACTTC.

This clone has more than one count but fewer than ten. The chain has TRBV9 and TRBJ2-1, with 10 bases aligning to TRBD2. J was trimmed by 6 bases and V by 3 bases; bases with no gene match: 3. Germline values: CDR1 SGDLS, CDR2 YYNGEE. This CDR3 region has 14 residues. CDR3 region: CASSDQRGGNEQFF. CDR3 nucleotide sequence: TGTGCCAGCAGCGACCAGCGGGGGGGCAATGAGCAGTTCTTC.

This clone was seen a single time. V usage is TRBV7-9 and J usage is TRBJ2-1, with a tentative D call TRBD1 (5 bases). With 5 bases removed from V and 0 bases from J, the gap between germline ends came to 11 bases. Germline CDR1 and CDR2: SEHNR and FQNEAQ (reference sequence). CDR3 size: 15 residues. The CDR3 nucleotides are TGTGCCAGCAGCATCAGGGCCTCCTCCTACAATGAGCAGTTCTTC. Translating it yields CASSIRASSYNEQFF.

The V gene is TRBV4-2, the J gene TRBJ2-2; D possibly corresponds to TRBD1 (6 bases). The germline gives CDR1 LGHNA, CDR2 YNFKEQ. The CDR3 totals 17 residues. V lost 7 bases to trimming and J lost 4 bases, with 22 bases between them. The CDR3 here is CASIPTLGASATGELFF. The DNA for the CDR3 is TGTGCCAGCATTCCAACCCTGGGGGCTTCGGCCACCGGGGAGCTGTTTTTT.

V is TRBV5-4 and J is TRBJ1-4, with no clear D. The CDR3 is made up of 15 amino acids. Trimming took off 0 bases at V and 8 bases at J, with 14 bases between the two ends. Germline loops: CDR1 SGHNT, CDR2 YYREEE (reference sequence). This CDR3 reads CASSLVGETGEKLFF. The CDR3 DNA follows: TGTGCCAGCAGCTTGGTTGGGGAGACGGGGGAAAAACTGTTTTTT.

J is TRBJ2-6 and V is TRBV30, with 7 bases identical to TRBD1. The germline CDR1 and CDR2 sequences are GTSNPN and SVGIG (reference sequence). CDR3 length equals 17 residues. V shed 3 bases, J shed 4 bases, and the junction held 12 bases outside the gene matches. This chain's CDR3 is CAWRRGPATGGANVLTF. The CDR3 DNA sequence: TGTGCCTGGAGAAGGGGGCCCGCCACGGGGGGGGCCAACGTCCTGACTTTC.

CDR3 nucleotides: TGTGCCAGCAGCTTCGGACAGGATGGTTCACCCCTCCACTTT. Its translation: CASSFGQDGSPLHF. The V and J genes are TRBV7-9 and TRBJ1-6; 7 bases fit TRBD1. The J segment lost 9 bases and the V segment lost 3 bases, leaving 5 bases of the junction unmatched. The CDR3 runs to 14 residues. The germline V gene encodes CDR1 SEHNR and CDR2 FQNEAQ (reference sequence).

CDR3 loop: CASSLAGLLTYNEQFF. The CDR3 nucleotides read TGCGCCAGCAGCTTGGCGGGACTATTAACCTACAATGAGCAGTTCTTC. V gene TRBV5-1 combines with J gene TRBJ2-1; 7 nucleotides line up with TRBD2. CDR1 and CDR2 from the germline V gene are SGHRS and YFSETQ. CDR3 length: 16 amino acids. Trimming cost V 0 bases and J 2 bases; bases outside gene matches: 5.

This clone was observed a single time. The J gene is TRBJ1-6, the V gene TRBV5-6, with D tentatively TRBD1 (5 bases). Deletions cut 4 bases from V and 4 bases from J, with 15 bases between. Germline V CDR1 and CDR2: SGHDT, YYEEEE. The CDR3 is made up of 16 amino acids. DNA for the CDR3: TGTGCCAGCAGCCCATACTTGGCAGGGTATAATTCACCCCTCCACTTT. Its translation: CASSPYLAGYNSPLHF.

The V gene is TRBV4-1, the J gene TRBJ2-5; D is unclear. Germline CDR1 reads MGHRA; CDR2 reads YSYEKL. Trimming removed 2 bases from V and 1 base from J, with 20 bases in between. CDR3 size: 18 residues. DNA for the CDR3: TGCGCCAGCAGCCAACAAGTATATTCGAGCAGGCTCCAAGAGACCCAGTACTTC. Translation: CASSQQVYSSRLQETQYF.

This clone was found once. This chain connects TRBV4-1 to TRBJ2-4; the D is unclear. Looked up from germline, CDR1 is MGHRA and CDR2 is YSYEKL. This CDR3 spans 13 amino acids. Deletions cut 0 bases from V and 5 bases from J, with 5 bases between. The CDR3: CASSQEAENIQYF. DNA of the CDR3: TGCGCCAGCAGCCAAGAGGCTGAAAACATTCAGTACTTC.

The chain links TRBV6-1 to TRBJ2-5; 8 bases agree with TRBD2. The CDR3 contains 14 residues. Germline-derived CDR1 and CDR2 are MNHNS and SASEGT. V was pared by 4 bases and J by 6 bases, with 7 bases of the junction left unmatched. The CDR3 sequence is CASSVGLGTKTQYF. For the CDR3, the DNA is TGTGCCAGCAGTGTGGGACTAGGCACAAAGACCCAGTACTTC.

The chain employs TRBV10-1 and TRBJ2-7; D is possibly TRBD2 (6 bases). The germline CDR1 and CDR2 sequences are WNHNN and SYGVQD (reference sequence). This CDR3 comprises 14 residues. Trimming shortened V by 4 bases and J by 6 bases, and 16 bases separated the two germline ends. The CDR3 DNA is TGCGCCAGCAGTGGTTCCCAGACCGGGAGCGAGCAGTACTTC. This codes for CASSGSQTGSEQYF.

This clone has only a few counts. The V call is TRBV6-4, the J call TRBJ1-1; TRBD1 agrees at 7 bases. This CDR3 spans 13 amino acids. Trimming cost V 6 bases and J 3 bases; bases outside gene matches: 4. Germline V gene sequence: CDR1 MRHNA, CDR2 SNTAGT. The CDR3 here is CASSFDRDTEAFF. CDR3 DNA sequence: TGTGCCAGCAGCTTCGACAGGGACACTGAAGCTTTCTTT.

This clone was recorded only once. The J gene is TRBJ2-3, the V gene TRBV5-1; 7 bases are shared with TRBD1. Germline V gene lookup returns CDR1 SGHRS and CDR2 YFSETQ. CDR3 size: 15 residues. V shed 4 bases and J 1 base; nucleotides not matched to a gene: 6. As DNA, the CDR3 is TGCGCCAGCAGCCGCGGACAGGAGGGCACAGATACGCAGTATTTT. Amino acids: CASSRGQEGTDTQYF.

A single count supports this clone. The chain links TRBV27 to TRBJ2-7; D may be TRBD2 (5 bases). The germline V gene encodes CDR1 MNHEY and CDR2 SMNVEV (reference sequence). Trimming cost V 2 bases and J 4 bases, with 12 bases left between them. There are 14 residues in the CDR3. CDR3 loop: CASSLGRGLYEQYF. The CDR3 DNA sequence: TGTGCCAGCAGTTTAGGCCGGGGTTTATACGAGCAGTACTTC.

In this sample, this clone turned up a few times. The chain joins TRBV5-6 to TRBJ2-3; the D gene is possibly TRBD1 (6 bases). This CDR3 comprises 14 residues. V was clipped by 4 bases and J by 6 bases, with 15 bases between them. Germline V gives CDR1 SGHDT, CDR2 YYEEEE. CDR3 in amino acids: CASSQLRGHDTQYF. CDR3 sequence (DNA): TGTGCCAGCAGCCAACTCAGGGGACACGATACGCAGTATTTT.

V gene TRBV19 combines with J gene TRBJ2-2; a weak D match, TRBD2 (7 bases). The V end was cut by 7 bases, the J end by 5 bases, with 20 bases between. Germline CDR1 LNHDA, CDR2 SQIVND (reference sequence). The CDR3 length is 16 residues. Written as DNA, the CDR3 is TGTGCCAGTAACTCTCTGGGGGGGCCGACTACCGGGGAGCTGTTTTTT. Translating gives CASNSLGGPTTGELFF. Complete variable domain (other parts from reference TRBV19 and TRBJ2-2): DGGITQSPKYLFRKEGQNVTLSCEQNLNHDAMYWYRQDPGQGLRLIYYSQIVNDFQKGDIAEGYSVSREKKESFPLTVTSAQKNPTAFYLCASNSLGGPTTGELFFGEGSRLTVL.